This passage covers 27 T cell receptor beta chains from one sample sequenced in a study of cytomegalovirus exposure and HLA in healthy donors. PCR was performed using 60 Vbeta and 13 Jbeta primers. The data were produced by immunoSEQ multiplex PCR, yet TCRdb's version contains in-frame clones alone and is incomplete. The sample holds roughly 100,000 clones, 75% to 85% seen once. The sample comprised PBMCs. The receptors stem from a man between 25 and 39 years old in good health and CMV-seronegative.

The chain combines TRBV7-2 with TRBJ1-5, with D possibly TRBD1 on 5 matching bases. V shed 5 bases and J shed 0 bases, with 14 bases lying between them. CDR1 SGHTA and CDR2 FQGNSA come from the germline V gene. This CDR3 region has 16 residues. Written as DNA, the CDR3 is TGTGCCAGCAGCCTAGTCGGGGGTTATAGCAATCAGCCCCAGCATTTT. Translated: CASSLVGGYSNQPQHF.

The V gene is TRBV4-3, the J gene TRBJ1-1; no definite D call. V lost 0 bases to trimming and J lost 2 bases, with 7 bases between them. This CDR3 has 14 residues. Germline CDR1 and CDR2: LGHNA and YSLEER. The CDR3 DNA reads TGCGCCAGCAGCCAAGACTACAGAAACACTGAAGCTTTCTTT. It specifies CASSQDYRNTEAFF.

This sequence joins TRBV5-1 and TRBJ1-2; 7 nucleotides line up with TRBD1. Germline assignment: CDR1 SGHRS and CDR2 YFSETQ. V dropped 0 bases and J dropped 2; count of bases not matched to a gene: 1. The CDR3 is 14 residues long. In DNA, the CDR3 is TGCGCCAGCAGCTTGGTGGGACAGAACTATGGCTACACCTTC. This encodes CASSLVGQNYGYTF.

The chain carries TRBV6-1 and TRBJ2-5, with D unresolved. The CDR3 runs 13 residues. The germline V gene has CDR1 MNHNS and CDR2 SASEGT. Deletions cut 4 bases from V and 5 bases from J, with 11 bases between. The CDR3 is CASSAAAGETQYF. The DNA for the CDR3 is TGTGCCAGCAGTGCCGCGGCCGGGGAGACCCAGTACTTC.

The rearrangement uses TRBV7-9 and TRBJ1-1; D not certain. Germline V lookup: CDR1 SEHNR, CDR2 FQNEAQ (reference sequence). V lost 6 bases and J lost 2, with 13 bases in between. The CDR3 has 14 residues. The CDR3 loop is CASRRLGENTEAFF. CDR3 DNA: TGTGCCAGCAGGCGACTCGGGGAAAACACTGAAGCTTTCTTT.

J is TRBJ2-2 and V is TRBV27; 7 positions match TRBD1. The junction had 4 bases not matched to a gene; V was cut back by 2 bases and J by 4 bases. The germline V gene has CDR1 MNHEY and CDR2 SMNVEV (reference sequence). This CDR3 region has 15 residues. CDR3 residues: CASSLGRGFTGELFF. CDR3 coding DNA: TGTGCCAGCAGTTTAGGCAGGGGGTTCACCGGGGAGCTGTTTTTT.

This clone has just one count. V usage is TRBV29-1 and J usage is TRBJ1-5, with TRBD1 matching over 7 bases. J gave up 0 bases and V 6 bases, and 8 bases lay outside the gene matches. Per germline, CDR1 SQVTM and CDR2 ANQGSEA. This CDR3 region has 15 residues. The CDR3 coding sequence is TGCAGCGTCCGGGACAGATCGTATAGCAATCAGCCCCAGCATTTT. Its translation: CSVRDRSYSNQPQHF.

The chain links TRBV7-2 to TRBJ2-3; possibly TRBD1 for D (5 bases). The CDR3 is 14 residues long. Germline V CDR1 and CDR2: SGHTA, FQGNSA. V lost 5 bases and J lost 2, with 11 bases in between. The CDR3 region is CASSLDRFTDTQYF. The CDR3 DNA sequence: TGTGCCAGCAGCCTCGACAGATTCACAGATACGCAGTATTTT.

This chain connects TRBV4-3 to TRBJ2-5, with 11 bases fitting TRBD2. CDR1 is LGHNA, CDR2 YSLEER, per germline. The CDR3 is made up of 15 amino acids. Trimming cost V 3 bases and J 3 bases; bases outside gene matches: 3. The CDR3 here is CASSHFSGGEETQYF. CDR3 coding DNA: TGCGCCAGCAGCCATTTTAGCGGGGGGGAAGAGACCCAGTACTTC.

The CDR3 here is CASSSDPDRGLPDTQYF. The CDR3 bases are TGCGCCAGCAGCTCAGACCCGGACAGGGGGCTTCCCGATACGCAGTATTTT. The chain uses TRBV5-1 and TRBJ2-3; 11 positions match TRBD1. The ends lost 3 bases at V and 6 bases at J; junction bases unmatched: 12. CDR3 size: 17 residues. The germline gives CDR1 SGHRS, CDR2 YFSETQ.

The chain has TRBV9 and TRBJ1-3, with a weak D call TRBD1 (5 bases). Germline V lookup: CDR1 SGDLS, CDR2 YYNGEE. The CDR3 loop spans 15 amino acids. The germline V and J ends were trimmed by 1 base and 0 bases, with 8 bases remaining between them. The CDR3 region is CASSVNTGSGNTIYF. In nucleotides, the CDR3 is TGTGCCAGCAGCGTAAACACAGGCTCTGGAAACACCATATATTTT.

The genes are TRBV6-1 and TRBJ1-6; 9 bases map to TRBD1. The CDR3 is 15 residues long. Losses at the gene ends were 3 bases for V and 10 bases for J; bases not matched to a gene: 7. Germline CDR1 is MNHNS and CDR2 is SASEGT. This chain's CDR3 is CASSENRGQISPLHF. Here the CDR3 DNA reads TGTGCCAGCAGTGAGAACAGGGGGCAGATCTCACCCCTCCACTTT.

V and J are TRBV6-5 and TRBJ2-1, with D tentatively TRBD2 (5 bases). This CDR3 comprises 15 residues. The ends were cut back, 6 bases at V and 0 bases at J, with 12 bases in the middle. CDR1 is MNHEY, CDR2 SVGAGI, per germline. The CDR3 DNA is TGTGCCAGCAGACGACCGGGGAGCTCCTACAATGAGCAGTTCTTC. Protein product: CASRRPGSSYNEQFF.

The genes are TRBV4-2 and TRBJ2-2, with a possible D match to TRBD2 (6 bases). Germline CDR1 LGHNA, CDR2 YNFKEQ. CDR3 length: 15 amino acids. The V end was cut by 7 bases, the J end by 2 bases, with 14 bases between. In nucleotides, the CDR3 is TGTGCCAGCACTCAGGAGGGACTTAACACCGGGGAGCTGTTTTTT. As protein: CASTQEGLNTGELFF.

This chain connects TRBV30 to TRBJ1-2; a possible D gene is TRBD1 (6 bases). The CDR3 extends over 15 amino acids. Trimming stripped 0 bases from V and 5 bases from J, with 16 bases between. Per germline, CDR1 GTSNPN and CDR2 SVGIG (reference sequence). The CDR3 region has the DNA TGTGCCTGGAGTGTATATGGGGGCTCAGGGTATGGCTACACCTTC. It specifies CAWSVYGGSGYGYTF.

CDR3 sequence (DNA): TGTGCCAGCAGCTTGGGGGGGGAGGGAAAAGGCACTGAAGCTTTCTTT. This codes for CASSLGGEGKGTEAFF. The chain has TRBV7-8 and TRBJ1-1; tentative D call: TRBD1 (5 bases). Trimming cost V 3 bases and J 4 bases, with 18 bases left between them. The germline CDR1 and CDR2 sequences are SGHVS and FQNEAQ. The CDR3 spans 16 residues.

The rearrangement joins TRBV5-6 to TRBJ2-1; TRBD2 aligns across 14 bases. Trimming at V came to 4 bases and at J to 2 bases, leaving 8 bases not matched to a gene. Germline V gene lookup returns CDR1 SGHDT and CDR2 YYEEEE. The CDR3 covers 18 residues. CDR3 sequence reads: CASSMGLAGVATYNEQFF. The DNA for the CDR3 is TGTGCCAGCAGCATGGGACTAGCGGGAGTCGCAACCTACAATGAGCAGTTCTTC.

The V and J genes are TRBV9 and TRBJ2-1; 9 bases are shared with TRBD2. V was pared by 4 bases and J by 9 bases, with 8 bases of the junction left unmatched. This CDR3 has 14 amino acids. Germline V gene sequence: CDR1 SGDLS, CDR2 YYNGEE. The CDR3 DNA reads TGTGCCAGCAGCCCCTTCCTAGCGGGAAGTGAGCAGTTCTTC. It yields the protein CASSPFLAGSEQFF.

The chain combines TRBV10-2 with TRBJ2-3; 7 positions match TRBD2. The junction had 9 bases not matched to a gene; V was cut back by 1 base and J by 2 bases. The CDR3 consists of 17 residues. The germline V gene encodes CDR1 WSHSY and CDR2 SAAADI. CDR3 sequence (DNA): TGCGCCAGCAGTGAGTACCCGTTAGCGGGTTACACAGATACGCAGTATTTT. Its translation: CASSEYPLAGYTDTQYF.

This chain connects TRBV6-4 to TRBJ1-2; possibly TRBD1 for D (6 bases). The CDR3 is 16 amino acids. The germline CDR1 and CDR2 sequences are MRHNA and SNTAGT. With 0 bases removed from V and 4 bases from J, the gap between germline ends came to 15 bases. In nucleotides, the CDR3 is TGTGCCAGCAGTGACTCATATAACAGGGACCCCTATGGCTACACCTTC. Its translation is CASSDSYNRDPYGYTF.

The CDR3 nucleotides read TGTGCCAGCAGCGTAGGACAGATAACTAATTCACCCCTCCACTTT. Its protein product is CASSVGQITNSPLHF. This chain joins TRBV9 and TRBJ1-6; D is possibly TRBD1 (5 bases). CDR3 length: 15 amino acids. The germline V gene encodes CDR1 SGDLS and CDR2 YYNGEE. The germline V and J ends were trimmed by 0 bases and 6 bases, with 10 bases remaining between them.

The chain combines TRBV2 with TRBJ1-5; D is unresolved. Trimming cost V 2 bases and J 5 bases, with 16 bases left between them. CDR3 length: 16 residues. From germline, CDR1 is SNHLY and CDR2 FYNNEI. CDR3 region: CASSEKLDREDQPQHF. The CDR3 coding sequence is TGTGCCAGCAGTGAAAAGCTGGACCGGGAGGATCAGCCCCAGCATTTT.

This sequence joins TRBV6-1 and TRBJ2-7; D perhaps matches TRBD2 (6 bases). Trimming removed 6 bases from V and 2 bases from J, with 17 bases in between. Germline loops: CDR1 MNHNS, CDR2 SASEGT. This CDR3 has 15 amino acids. CDR3 sequence reads: CASRPGLTKTYEQYF. DNA of the CDR3: TGTGCCAGCAGGCCGGGACTCACAAAAACCTACGAGCAGTACTTC.

The chain joins TRBV30 to TRBJ1-2, with D maybe TRBD1 (5 bases). V shed 3 bases and J shed 4 bases, with 9 bases lying between them. The CDR3 runs to 12 residues. Germline V gene sequence: CDR1 GTSNPN, CDR2 SVGIG (reference sequence). In nucleotides, the CDR3 is TGTGCCTGGAGCCCGGGGGGCTATGGCTACACCTTC. Protein: CAWSPGGYGYTF. The variable domain in full, with the rest retrieved from reference TRBV30 and TRBJ1-2, is SQTIHQWPATLVQPVGSPLSLECTVEGTSNPNLYWYRQAAGRGLQLLFYSVGIGQISSEVPQNLSASRPQDRQFILSSKKLLLSDSGFYLCAWSPGGYGYTFGSGTRLTVV.

The chain couples TRBV13 to TRBJ2-6, with no clear D. Germline V gives CDR1 PRHDT, CDR2 FYEKMQ (reference sequence). The CDR3 is 15 amino acids. The V and J ends lost 1 base and 1 base respectively, with 5 bases between them. CDR3 region: CASSLAVSGANVLTF. The DNA for the CDR3 is TGTGCCAGCAGCTTAGCTGTGTCTGGGGCCAACGTCCTGACTTTC.

The chain carries TRBV5-1 and TRBJ2-5; tentatively, D is TRBD1 (6 bases). V lost 3 bases and J lost 5, with 20 bases in between. The CDR3 has 16 amino acids. Germline CDR1 and CDR2: SGHRS and YFSETQ. Here the CDR3 reads CASSSTLQGPMETQYF. Written as DNA, the CDR3 is TGCGCCAGCAGCTCGACCCTACAGGGCCCGATGGAGACCCAGTACTTC. Full variable domain (outside the CDR3, taken from reference TRBV5-1 and TRBJ2-5): KAGVTQTPRYLIKTRGQQVTLSCSPISGHRSVSWYQQTPGQGLQFLFEYFSETQRNKGNFPGRFSGRQFSNSRSEMNVSTLELGDSALYLCASSSTLQGPMETQYFGPGTRLLVL.

The chain combines TRBV6-6 with TRBJ2-2; 10 nucleotides match TRBD1. Germline V gives CDR1 MNHNY, CDR2 SVGAGI (reference sequence). This CDR3 contains 15 residues. V shed 0 bases, J shed 6 bases, and the junction held 1 base outside the gene matches. The CDR3 nucleotides read TGTGCCAGCAGTTACTCAGGGACAGGGGCCGGGGAGCTGTTTTTT. As protein: CASSYSGTGAGELFF.